A single sample is the source of the 4 T cell receptor beta chains below, sequenced in a study of metastatic and nonmetastatic thyroid tumors. Until they underwent thyroid surgery, no patient had received any treatment. TCRdb re-analyzed the PCR reads through MiXCR. The table has under 100,000 clones, 7.5% to 9% seen once; the top ten hold 8.8%. What was sequenced was blood. The source of these receptors is a female donor with papillary thyroid cancer or a benign thyroid nodule (not recorded which). Some clones in this sample may be carry-over from other donors' samples.

This clone occurred many times. The chain joins TRBV11-2 to TRBJ2-7; TRBD1 matches 12 bases. The CDR3 totals 14 residues. Trimming at V came to 3 bases and at J to 5 bases, leaving 2 bases not matched to a gene. Germline CDR1 and CDR2: SGHAT and FQNNGV. The CDR3 reads CASSLGTGGHEQYF. The CDR3 DNA reads as TGTGCCAGCAGCTTGGGGACAGGGGGCCACGAGCAGTACTTC.

This clone was counted ten times or more. The junction does not match germline at one end; this may be a read error. This sequence joins TRBV5-6 and TRBJ1-2; 11 nucleotides match TRBD1. The CDR3 is 13 amino acids. Germline-derived CDR1 and CDR2 are SGHDT and YYEEEE. Here the CDR3 DNA reads TGTGCCAGCAGTTTGGACAGGGGGCATGGCTACACCTTC. Translating gives CASSLDRGHGYTF. The full variable domain, in which reference TRBV5-6 and TRBJ1-2 provide the parts outside the CDR3, is DAGVTQSPTHLIKTRGQQVTLRCSPKSGHDTVSWYQQALGQGPQFIFQYYEEEERQRGNFPDRFSGHQFPNYSSELNVNALLLGDSALYLCASSLDRGHGYTFGSGTRLTVV.

In this sample, this clone turned up many times. V gene TRBV5-1 combines with J gene TRBJ2-2; 8 positions match TRBD2. The CDR3 spans 15 residues. CDR1 is SGHRS and CDR2 is YFSETQ in the germline V gene. The V segment lost 3 bases and the J segment 8 bases; nucleotides outside the gene matches: 9. CDR3 residues: CASSSRGAGAGELFF. In nucleotides, the CDR3 is TGCGCCAGCAGCTCCCGGGGAGCGGGGGCAGGGGAGCTGTTTTTT.

A word on this clone: This could be a read error, since a much larger clone is one nucleotide away. The chain employs TRBV7-6 and TRBJ1-4, with 7 bases fitting TRBD1. V dropped 5 bases and J dropped 0; count of bases not matched to a gene: 9. Germline CDR1 and CDR2: SGHVS and FNYEAQ. CDR3 length: 17 residues. CDR3 sequence: CASSPIGQVATNEKLFF. The CDR3, as DNA: TGTGCCAGCAGCCCTATAGGACAGGTTGCAACTAATGAAAAACTGTTTTTT. The full variable domain, in which reference TRBV7-6 and TRBJ1-4 provide the parts outside the CDR3, is GAGVSQSPRYKVTKRGQDVALRCDPISGHVSLYWYRQALGQGPEFLTYFNYEAQQDKSGLPNDRFSAERPEGSISTLTIQRTEQRDSAMYRCASSPIGQVATNEKLFFGSGTQLSVL.